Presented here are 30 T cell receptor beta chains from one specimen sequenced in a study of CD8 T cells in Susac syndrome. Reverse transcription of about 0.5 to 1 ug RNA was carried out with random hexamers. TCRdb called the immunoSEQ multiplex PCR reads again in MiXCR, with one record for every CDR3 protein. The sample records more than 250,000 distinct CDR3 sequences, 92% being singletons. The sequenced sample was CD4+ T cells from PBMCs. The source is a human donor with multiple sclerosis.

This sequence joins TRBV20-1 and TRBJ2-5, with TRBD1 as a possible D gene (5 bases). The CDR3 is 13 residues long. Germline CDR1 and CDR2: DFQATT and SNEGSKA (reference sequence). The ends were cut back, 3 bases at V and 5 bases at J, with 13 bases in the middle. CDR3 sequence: CSARHGAPETQYF. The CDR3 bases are TGCAGTGCTAGGCATGGGGCACCCGAGACCCAGTACTTC.

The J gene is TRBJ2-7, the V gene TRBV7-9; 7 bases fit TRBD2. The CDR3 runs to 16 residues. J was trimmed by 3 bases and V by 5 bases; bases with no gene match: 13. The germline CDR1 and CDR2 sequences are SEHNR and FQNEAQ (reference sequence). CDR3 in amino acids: CASSPLGAGRDYEQYF. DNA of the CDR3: TGTGCCAGCAGCCCCCTAGGGGCAGGGAGGGACTACGAGCAGTACTTC.

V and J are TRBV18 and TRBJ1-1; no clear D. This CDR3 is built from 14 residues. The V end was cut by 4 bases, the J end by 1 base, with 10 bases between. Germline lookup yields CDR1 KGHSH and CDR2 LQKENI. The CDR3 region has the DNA TGTGCCAGCTCACGTCAGACCCCGAACACTGAAGCTTTCTTT. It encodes CASSRQTPNTEAFF.

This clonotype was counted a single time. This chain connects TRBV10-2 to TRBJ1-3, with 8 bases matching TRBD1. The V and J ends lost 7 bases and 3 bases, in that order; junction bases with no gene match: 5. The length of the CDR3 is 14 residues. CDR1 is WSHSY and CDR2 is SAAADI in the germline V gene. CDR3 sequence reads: CASTRGLDGNTIYF. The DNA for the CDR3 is TGCGCCAGCACCAGGGGGCTGGATGGAAACACCATATATTTT.

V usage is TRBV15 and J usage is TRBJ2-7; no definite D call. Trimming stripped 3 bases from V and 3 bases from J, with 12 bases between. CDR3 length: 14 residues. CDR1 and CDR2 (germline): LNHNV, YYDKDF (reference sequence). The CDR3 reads CATSRDKQSYEQYF. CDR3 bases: TGTGCCACCAGCAGGGATAAACAGAGCTACGAGCAGTACTTC.

The CDR3, as DNA: TGCAGTGCTAGAGATCTGACTAGCAACAGGGAGCTGTTTTTT. Amino acid sequence: CSARDLTSNRELFF. V and J are TRBV20-1 and TRBJ2-2; TRBD2 agrees at 7 bases. The V and J ends lost 0 bases and 9 bases, in that order; junction bases with no gene match: 7. The germline V gene has CDR1 DFQATT and CDR2 SNEGSKA (reference sequence). CDR3 length: 14 residues.

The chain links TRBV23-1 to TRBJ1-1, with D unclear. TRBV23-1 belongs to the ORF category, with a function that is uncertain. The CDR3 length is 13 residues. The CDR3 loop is CAGGRAMNTEAFF. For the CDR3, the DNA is TGCGCAGGAGGGCGGGCTATGAACACTGAAGCTTTCTTT.

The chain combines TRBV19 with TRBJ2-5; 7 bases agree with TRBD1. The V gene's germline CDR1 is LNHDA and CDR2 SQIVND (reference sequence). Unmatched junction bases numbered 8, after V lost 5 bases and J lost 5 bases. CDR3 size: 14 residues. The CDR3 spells CASSSLTGFETQYF. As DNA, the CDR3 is TGTGCCAGTAGTTCCCTGACAGGGTTTGAGACCCAGTACTTC. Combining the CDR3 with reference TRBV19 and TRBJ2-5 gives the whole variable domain DGGITQSPKYLFRKEGQNVTLSCEQNLNHDAMYWYRQDPGQGLRLIYYSQIVNDFQKGDIAEGYSVSREKKESFPLTVTSAQKNPTAFYLCASSSLTGFETQYFGPGTRLLVL.

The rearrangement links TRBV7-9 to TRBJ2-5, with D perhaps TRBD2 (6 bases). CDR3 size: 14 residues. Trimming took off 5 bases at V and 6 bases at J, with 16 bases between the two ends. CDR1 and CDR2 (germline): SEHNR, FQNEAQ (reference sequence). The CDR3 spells CASSPPWGGQTQYF. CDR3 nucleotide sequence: TGTGCCAGCAGCCCCCCATGGGGAGGACAGACCCAGTACTTC.

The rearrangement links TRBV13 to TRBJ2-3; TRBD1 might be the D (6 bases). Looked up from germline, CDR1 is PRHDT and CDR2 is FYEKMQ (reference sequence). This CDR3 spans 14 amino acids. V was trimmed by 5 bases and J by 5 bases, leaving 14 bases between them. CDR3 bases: TGTGCCAGCAGCCGCCAACTAGGGGGAGATACGCAGTATTTT. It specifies CASSRQLGGDTQYF.

The CDR3 DNA sequence: TGTGCCGGACGTGTGGTAGATACGCAGTATTTT. Protein: CAGRVVDTQYF. The V call is TRBV30, the J call TRBJ2-3; D is unresolved. The CDR3 has 11 residues. Between the trimmed V and J ends, which lost 8 bases and 5 bases, there was a span of 11 bases. Germline CDR1 is GTSNPN and CDR2 is SVGIG (reference sequence).

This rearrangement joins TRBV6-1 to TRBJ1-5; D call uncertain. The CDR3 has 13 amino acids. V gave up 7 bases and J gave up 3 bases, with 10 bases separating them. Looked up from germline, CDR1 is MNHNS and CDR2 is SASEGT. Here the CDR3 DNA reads TGTGCCAGCATGATGACGTCCAATCAGCCCCAGCATTTT. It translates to CASMMTSNQPQHF.

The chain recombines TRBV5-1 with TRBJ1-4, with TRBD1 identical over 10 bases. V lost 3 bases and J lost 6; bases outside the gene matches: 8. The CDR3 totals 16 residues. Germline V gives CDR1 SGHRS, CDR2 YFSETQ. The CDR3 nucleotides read TGCGCCAGCAGCTCCGGTGCGGGGACAGGGGATGAAAAACTGTTTTTT. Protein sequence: CASSSGAGTGDEKLFF.

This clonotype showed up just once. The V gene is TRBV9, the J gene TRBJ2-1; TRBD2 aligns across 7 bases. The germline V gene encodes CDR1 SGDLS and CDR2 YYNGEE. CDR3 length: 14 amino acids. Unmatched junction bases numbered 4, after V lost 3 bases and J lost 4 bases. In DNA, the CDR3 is TGTGCCAGCAGCGAGCGGGGTAAATACAATGAGCAGTTCTTC. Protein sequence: CASSERGKYNEQFF.

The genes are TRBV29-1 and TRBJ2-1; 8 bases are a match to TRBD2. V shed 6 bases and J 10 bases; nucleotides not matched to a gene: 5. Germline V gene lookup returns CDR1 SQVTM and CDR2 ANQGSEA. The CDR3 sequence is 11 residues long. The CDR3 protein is CSVGGGWEQFF. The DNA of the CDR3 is TGCAGCGTCGGGGGGGGGTGGGAGCAGTTCTTC.

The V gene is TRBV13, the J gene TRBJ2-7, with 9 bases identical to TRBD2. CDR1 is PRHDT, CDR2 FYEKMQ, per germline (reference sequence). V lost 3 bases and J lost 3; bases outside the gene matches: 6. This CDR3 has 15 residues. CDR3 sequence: CASSFRASGIYEQYF. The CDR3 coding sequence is TGTGCCAGCAGCTTCCGGGCTAGCGGGATCTACGAGCAGTACTTC.

In nucleotides, the CDR3 is TGTGCCAGCTCACCCGGACAGCCGAGCTCCTACAATGAGCAGTTCTTC. Its protein product is CASSPGQPSSYNEQFF. The chain couples TRBV18 to TRBJ2-1; tentatively, D is TRBD1 (6 bases). V was clipped by 3 bases and J by 0 bases, with 12 bases between them. Germline V lookup: CDR1 KGHSH, CDR2 LQKENI. There are 16 residues in the CDR3.

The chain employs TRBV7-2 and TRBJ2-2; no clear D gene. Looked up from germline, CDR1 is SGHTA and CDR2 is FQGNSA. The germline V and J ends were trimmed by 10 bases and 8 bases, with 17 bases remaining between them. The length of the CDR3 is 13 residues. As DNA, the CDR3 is TGTGCCACCGCTCCCTTGAGGCAGGGGGAGCTGTTTTTT. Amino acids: CATAPLRQGELFF.

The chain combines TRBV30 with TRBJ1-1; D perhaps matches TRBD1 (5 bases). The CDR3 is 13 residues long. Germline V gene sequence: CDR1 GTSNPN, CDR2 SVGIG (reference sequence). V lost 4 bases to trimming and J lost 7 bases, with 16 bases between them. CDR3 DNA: TGTGCCTGGATTTATCTGGGTCAGGGTGAAGCTTTCTTT. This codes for CAWIYLGQGEAFF.

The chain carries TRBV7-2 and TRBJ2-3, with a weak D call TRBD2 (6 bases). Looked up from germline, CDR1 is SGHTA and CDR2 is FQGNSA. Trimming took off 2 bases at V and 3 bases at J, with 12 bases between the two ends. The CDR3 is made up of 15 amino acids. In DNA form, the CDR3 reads TGTGCCAGCAGCTTATCTAGCGTGAGAACAGATACGCAGTATTTT. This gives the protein CASSLSSVRTDTQYF.

CDR3 sequence reads: CASSLGQGFRNEQFF. The CDR3 coding sequence is TGTGCCAGCAGCTTAGGACAGGGGTTTAGGAATGAGCAGTTCTTC. This chain connects TRBV3-1 to TRBJ2-1; 9 nucleotides agree with TRBD1. Germline values: CDR1 LGHDT, CDR2 YNNKEL (reference sequence). The CDR3 spans 15 residues. The V and J ends lost 5 bases and 7 bases, in that order; junction bases with no gene match: 9.

The CDR3 reads CSASVPGQGPYEQYF. CDR3 sequence (DNA): TGCAGTGCTAGTGTACCGGGACAGGGACCCTACGAGCAGTACTTC. This sequence joins TRBV20-1 and TRBJ2-7, with 9 bases matching TRBD1. This CDR3 spans 15 amino acids. The trim removed 3 bases at V and 2 bases at J, leaving 8 bases unmatched. Germline V gene lookup returns CDR1 DFQATT and CDR2 SNEGSKA (reference sequence).

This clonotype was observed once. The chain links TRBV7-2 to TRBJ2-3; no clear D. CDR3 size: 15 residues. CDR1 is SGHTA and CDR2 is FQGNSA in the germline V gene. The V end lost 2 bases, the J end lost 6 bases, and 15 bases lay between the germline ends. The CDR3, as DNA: TGTGCCAGCAGCTTAAGTTATAATCCCGGGGATACGCAGTATTTT. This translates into CASSLSYNPGDTQYF.

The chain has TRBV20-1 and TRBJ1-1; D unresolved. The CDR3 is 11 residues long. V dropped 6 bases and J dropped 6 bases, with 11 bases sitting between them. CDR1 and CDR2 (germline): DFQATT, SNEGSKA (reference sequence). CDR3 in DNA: TGCAGTGCCTTAGTATGGCCTGAAGCTTTCTTT. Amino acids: CSALVWPEAFF.

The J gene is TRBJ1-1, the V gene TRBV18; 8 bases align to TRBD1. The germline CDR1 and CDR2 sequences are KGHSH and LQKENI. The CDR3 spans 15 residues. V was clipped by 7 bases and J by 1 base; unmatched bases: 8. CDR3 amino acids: CASLTGTGSNTEAFF. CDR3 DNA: TGTGCCAGCTTGACCGGGACAGGTTCGAACACTGAAGCTTTCTTT.

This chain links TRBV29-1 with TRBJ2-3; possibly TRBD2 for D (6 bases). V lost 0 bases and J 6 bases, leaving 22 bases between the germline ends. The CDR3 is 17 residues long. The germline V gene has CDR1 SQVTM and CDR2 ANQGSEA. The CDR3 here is CSVEDRVEVLAPDTQYF. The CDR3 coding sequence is TGCAGCGTTGAAGATCGGGTCGAGGTACTAGCTCCCGATACGCAGTATTTT.

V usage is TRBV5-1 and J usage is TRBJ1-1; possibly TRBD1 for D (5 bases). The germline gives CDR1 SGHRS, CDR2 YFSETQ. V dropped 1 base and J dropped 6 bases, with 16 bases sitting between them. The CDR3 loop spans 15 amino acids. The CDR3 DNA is TGCGCCAGCAGCTTGTTCATGAGGGGTGACGCTGAAGCTTTCTTT. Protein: CASSLFMRGDAEAFF. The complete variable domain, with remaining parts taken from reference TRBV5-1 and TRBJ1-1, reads KAGVTQTPRYLIKTRGQQVTLSCSPISGHRSVSWYQQTPGQGLQFLFEYFSETQRNKGNFPGRFSGRQFSNSRSEMNVSTLELGDSALYLCASSLFMRGDAEAFFGQGTRLTVV.

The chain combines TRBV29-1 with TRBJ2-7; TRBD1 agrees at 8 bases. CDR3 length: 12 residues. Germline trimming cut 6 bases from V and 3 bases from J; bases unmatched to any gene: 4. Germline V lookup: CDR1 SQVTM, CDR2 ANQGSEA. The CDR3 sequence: CSVRTGNYEQYF. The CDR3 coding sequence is TGCAGCGTCCGGACAGGGAACTACGAGCAGTACTTC.

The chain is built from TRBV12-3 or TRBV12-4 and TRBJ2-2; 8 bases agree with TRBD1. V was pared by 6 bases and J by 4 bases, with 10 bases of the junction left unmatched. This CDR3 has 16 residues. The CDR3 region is CASRSTDRVGTGELFF. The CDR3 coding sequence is TGTGCCAGCAGATCGACGGACAGGGTGGGCACCGGGGAGCTGTTTTTT.

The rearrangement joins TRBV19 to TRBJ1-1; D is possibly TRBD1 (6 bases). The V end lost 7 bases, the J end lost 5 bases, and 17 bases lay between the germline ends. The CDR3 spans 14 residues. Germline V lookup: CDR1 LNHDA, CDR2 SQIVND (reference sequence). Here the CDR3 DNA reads TGTGCCAGTAAGAAAAGGGACACCCTAACTGAAGCTTTCTTT. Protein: CASKKRDTLTEAFF.